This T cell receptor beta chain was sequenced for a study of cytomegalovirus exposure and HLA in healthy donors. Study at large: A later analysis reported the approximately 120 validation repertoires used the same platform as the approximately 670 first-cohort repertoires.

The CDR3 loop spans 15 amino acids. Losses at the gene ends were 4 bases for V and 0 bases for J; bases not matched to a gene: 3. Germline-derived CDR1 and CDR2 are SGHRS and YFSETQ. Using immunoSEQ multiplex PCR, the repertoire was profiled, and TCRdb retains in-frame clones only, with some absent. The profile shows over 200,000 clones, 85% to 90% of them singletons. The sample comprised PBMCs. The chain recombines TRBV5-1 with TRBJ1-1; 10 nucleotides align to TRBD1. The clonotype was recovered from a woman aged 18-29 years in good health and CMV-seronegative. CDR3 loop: CASSPGTGVNTEAFF. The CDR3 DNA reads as TGCGCCAGCAGCCCTGGGACAGGGGTGAACACTGAAGCTTTCTTT.